The rows below give T cell receptor beta chains drawn from one sample of a study of naive and memory T cell subsets. Each CDR3 protein is one row after TCRdb ran MiXCR on the UMI-ligation and nested PCR reads. The profile covers tens of thousands of distinct CDR3 sequences, with roughly 6.6% appearing a single time and about 3.1% taken by the ten largest. The specimen was skin, collected from a tuberculin skin test site. The receptors stem from an adult in good health. CDR3s include the opening cysteine and the closing phenylalanine or tryptophan. A D gene is named only where the DNA matches it firmly. Clone size appears in some rows only: once, few, many, or a class for an expanded clone.

j_call d_call cdr3_length clone_size v_call cdr3_nt cdr3_aa
TRBJ2-2 - 14 few TRBV20-1 TGCAGTGCTAGAGCTGCAGGGAACACCGGGGAGCTGTTTTTT CSARAAGNTGELFF
TRBJ2-7 - 15 many TRBV19 TGTGCCAGTAGGGCGACAGGTCATGGAGCCTACGAGCAGTACTTC CASRATGHGAYEQYF
TRBJ2-2 TRBD2 16 - TRBV11-2 TGTGCCAGCAGCCCTTTGGGGGGGGTTAACACCGGGGAGCTGTTTTTT CASSPLGGVNTGELFF
TRBJ1-1 - 12 many TRBV14 TGTGCCAGCAGCCAAGTTTGGACTGAAGCTTTCTTT CASSQVWTEAFF
TRBJ1-1 - 12 - TRBV3-1 TGTGCCAGCAGCTTCCGACGAACCGAAGCTTTCTTT CASSFRRTEAFF
TRBJ2-1 - 14 - TRBV2 TGTGCCAGCAGTCGGGGGGCCCTCTACAATGAGCAGTTCTTC CASSRGALYNEQFF
TRBJ2-5 - 13 - TRBV18 TGTGCCAGATCACCTACAAGGCAAGAGACCCAGTACTTC CARSPTRQETQYF
TRBJ1-4 - 16 - TRBV10-3 TGTGCCATCAGTGGAGCAGAAATTGCAACTAATGAAAAACTGTTTTTT CAISGAEIATNEKLFF
TRBJ1-6 - 15 many TRBV7-3 TGTGCCAGCAGCCAGACGGGGTCGGAAAGGTCACCCCTCCACTTT CASSQTGSERSPLHF
TRBJ2-3 TRBD2 19 many TRBV15 TGTGCCACCAGCACAGACCTCCGAACTAGCGGGGGGGCTGTGGATACGCAGTATTTT CATSTDLRTSGGAVDTQYF
TRBJ1-5 TRBD1 17 few TRBV6-5 TGTGCCAGCAGCCTCCATGCCCAGGGGGTAGGGGGTCAGCCCCAGCATTTT CASSLHAQGVGGQPQHF
TRBJ2-3 TRBD1 15 - TRBV5-1 TGCGCCAGCAGCAGGACCGGACAGGGGCCAGATACGCAGTATTTT CASSRTGQGPDTQYF
TRBJ2-3 TRBD1 13 - TRBV20-1 TGCAGTGCCCCTAACCAGGGGGCAGATACGCAGTATTTT CSAPNQGADTQYF
TRBJ1-6 TRBD1 16 few TRBV12-3/TRBV12-4 TGTGCCAGCAGCCGTACTGACAGGGTTGTAGGTTCACCCCTCCACTTT CASSRTDRVVGSPLHF
TRBJ2-1 - 11 few TRBV6-6 TGTGCCAGCACCCTCCAGGGGCGGCCTCTCTTC CASTLQGRPLF
TRBJ2-2 TRBD1 17 many TRBV5-1 TGCGCCAGCAGCGTGACGGGACAGGGGCGATACACCGGGGAGCTGTTTTTT CASSVTGQGRYTGELFF
TRBJ2-7 TRBD2 15 many TRBV5-1 TGCGCCAGCAGCTTGGAAAGCGGGGGGACCTACGAGCAGTACTTC CASSLESGGTYEQYF
TRBJ1-5 TRBD1 17 many TRBV20-1 TGCAGTGCTAAAGACGCGTCACAGGGGTATAGCAATCAGCCCCAGCATTTT CSAKDASQGYSNQPQHF
TRBJ2-3 - 14 many TRBV11-3 TGTGCCAGCAGCGTAGGACAGAGCACAGATACGCAGTATTTT CASSVGQSTDTQYF
TRBJ1-1 - 17 - TRBV6-5 TGTGCCAGCAGTTACCCGAAGCAGGGACGAGACTACGCTGAAGCTTTCTTT CASSYPKQGRDYAEAFF
TRBJ2-7 TRBD1 15 many TRBV7-9 TGTGCCAGCACCCCCCAACCGGGACAGTACTACGAGCAGTACTTC CASTPQPGQYYEQYF
TRBJ1-1 - 14 many TRBV7-9 TGTGCCAGCAGCTTAGTAGGGGTGAACACTGAAGCTTTCTTT CASSLVGVNTEAFF
TRBJ2-7 TRBD1 16 medium-sized TRBV7-2 TGTGCCAGCAGCTTAGAGGGCAGGGGGCTCGGCTACGAGCAGTACTTC CASSLEGRGLGYEQYF
TRBJ2-1 - 16 - TRBV7-2 TGTGCCAGCAGCTTAGGGGGTCGGGGGAGATACAATGAGCAGTTCTTC CASSLGGRGRYNEQFF
TRBJ2-7 TRBD2 15 medium-sized TRBV20-1 TGCAGTGCTAGCTACCGTCTAGCGGGCGGGTACGAGCAGTACTTC CSASYRLAGGYEQYF
TRBJ2-7 TRBD1 14 many TRBV5-1 TGCGCCAGCAGCTTGGATATAGGGGGCGGGGAGCAGTACTTC CASSLDIGGGEQYF
TRBJ2-7 TRBD1 13 many TRBV6-6 TGTGCCAGCAGGGGACAGGCACTTTACGAGCAGTACTTC CASRGQALYEQYF
TRBJ2-2 - 14 few TRBV9 TGTGCCACGAGGGCTTACGCGAACACCGGGGAGCTGTTTTTT CATRAYANTGELFF
TRBJ2-6 - 15 many TRBV12-3/TRBV12-4 TGTGCCAGCAGTTTGAGGAGTGGTGGGGCCAACGTCCTGACTTTC CASSLRSGGANVLTF
TRBJ1-5 TRBD1 16 - TRBV6-2/TRBV6-3 TGTGCCAGCAGTCTTCTTCGGACAGGGAGGAACCAGCCCCAGCATTTT CASSLLRTGRNQPQHF
TRBJ2-7 - 15 - TRBV2 TGTGCCAGCAGTGAAAGTCGAGTTAATAACGACGAGCAGTACTTC CASSESRVNNDEQYF
TRBJ2-6 TRBD1 21 - TRBV7-6 TGTGCCAGCAGCTTGGAGTTAAGTAAGGGTGGACAGGGGGCTCTGGCCAACGTCCTGACTTTC CASSLELSKGGQGALANVLTF
TRBJ2-1 TRBD1 14 many TRBV12-3/TRBV12-4 TGTGCCAGCAGTTTTGCACAGGGGAAGTATGAGCAGTTCTTC CASSFAQGKYEQFF
TRBJ2-5 - 14 - TRBV5-1 TGCGCCAGCAGCATGGACAGCCCCCAAGAGACCCAGTACTTC CASSMDSPQETQYF
TRBJ2-5 - 17 many TRBV4-1 TGCGCCAGCAGCCAAGATGGGCTAGAGGCTTATCAAGAGACCCAGTACTTC CASSQDGLEAYQETQYF
TRBJ1-2 - 17 many TRBV3-1 TGTGCCAGCAGCCAAGATTCGGCATTCCGAAGCTCCTATGGCTACACCTTC CASSQDSAFRSSYGYTF
TRBJ2-6 TRBD1 15 few TRBV29-1 TGCAGCGTTGGGGACAGAATCTCTGGGGCCAACGTCCTGACTTTC CSVGDRISGANVLTF
TRBJ1-2 TRBD1 17 few TRBV5-6 TGTGCCAGCAGCTTGCTTGGAGGACAGGGGCCAGACTATGGCTACACCTTC CASSLLGGQGPDYGYTF
TRBJ1-4 TRBD1 14 many TRBV5-1 TGCGCCAGCAGCTTAGACAGGGTGGGCGAAAAACTGTTTTTT CASSLDRVGEKLFF
TRBJ2-7 - 14 many TRBV3-1 TGTGCCAGCAGCCCCCACGACAAATTCTACGAGCAGTACTTC CASSPHDKFYEQYF
TRBJ2-3 TRBD2 18 - TRBV29-1 TGCAGCGTTGTCGAGTGGGTCCATAGCGGGGAGCGCACAGATACGCAGTATTTT CSVVEWVHSGERTDTQYF
TRBJ2-1 - 15 many TRBV14 TGTGCCAGCAGCCAAGGGGGGGCCTCCAGGGATGAGCAGTTCTTC CASSQGGASRDEQFF